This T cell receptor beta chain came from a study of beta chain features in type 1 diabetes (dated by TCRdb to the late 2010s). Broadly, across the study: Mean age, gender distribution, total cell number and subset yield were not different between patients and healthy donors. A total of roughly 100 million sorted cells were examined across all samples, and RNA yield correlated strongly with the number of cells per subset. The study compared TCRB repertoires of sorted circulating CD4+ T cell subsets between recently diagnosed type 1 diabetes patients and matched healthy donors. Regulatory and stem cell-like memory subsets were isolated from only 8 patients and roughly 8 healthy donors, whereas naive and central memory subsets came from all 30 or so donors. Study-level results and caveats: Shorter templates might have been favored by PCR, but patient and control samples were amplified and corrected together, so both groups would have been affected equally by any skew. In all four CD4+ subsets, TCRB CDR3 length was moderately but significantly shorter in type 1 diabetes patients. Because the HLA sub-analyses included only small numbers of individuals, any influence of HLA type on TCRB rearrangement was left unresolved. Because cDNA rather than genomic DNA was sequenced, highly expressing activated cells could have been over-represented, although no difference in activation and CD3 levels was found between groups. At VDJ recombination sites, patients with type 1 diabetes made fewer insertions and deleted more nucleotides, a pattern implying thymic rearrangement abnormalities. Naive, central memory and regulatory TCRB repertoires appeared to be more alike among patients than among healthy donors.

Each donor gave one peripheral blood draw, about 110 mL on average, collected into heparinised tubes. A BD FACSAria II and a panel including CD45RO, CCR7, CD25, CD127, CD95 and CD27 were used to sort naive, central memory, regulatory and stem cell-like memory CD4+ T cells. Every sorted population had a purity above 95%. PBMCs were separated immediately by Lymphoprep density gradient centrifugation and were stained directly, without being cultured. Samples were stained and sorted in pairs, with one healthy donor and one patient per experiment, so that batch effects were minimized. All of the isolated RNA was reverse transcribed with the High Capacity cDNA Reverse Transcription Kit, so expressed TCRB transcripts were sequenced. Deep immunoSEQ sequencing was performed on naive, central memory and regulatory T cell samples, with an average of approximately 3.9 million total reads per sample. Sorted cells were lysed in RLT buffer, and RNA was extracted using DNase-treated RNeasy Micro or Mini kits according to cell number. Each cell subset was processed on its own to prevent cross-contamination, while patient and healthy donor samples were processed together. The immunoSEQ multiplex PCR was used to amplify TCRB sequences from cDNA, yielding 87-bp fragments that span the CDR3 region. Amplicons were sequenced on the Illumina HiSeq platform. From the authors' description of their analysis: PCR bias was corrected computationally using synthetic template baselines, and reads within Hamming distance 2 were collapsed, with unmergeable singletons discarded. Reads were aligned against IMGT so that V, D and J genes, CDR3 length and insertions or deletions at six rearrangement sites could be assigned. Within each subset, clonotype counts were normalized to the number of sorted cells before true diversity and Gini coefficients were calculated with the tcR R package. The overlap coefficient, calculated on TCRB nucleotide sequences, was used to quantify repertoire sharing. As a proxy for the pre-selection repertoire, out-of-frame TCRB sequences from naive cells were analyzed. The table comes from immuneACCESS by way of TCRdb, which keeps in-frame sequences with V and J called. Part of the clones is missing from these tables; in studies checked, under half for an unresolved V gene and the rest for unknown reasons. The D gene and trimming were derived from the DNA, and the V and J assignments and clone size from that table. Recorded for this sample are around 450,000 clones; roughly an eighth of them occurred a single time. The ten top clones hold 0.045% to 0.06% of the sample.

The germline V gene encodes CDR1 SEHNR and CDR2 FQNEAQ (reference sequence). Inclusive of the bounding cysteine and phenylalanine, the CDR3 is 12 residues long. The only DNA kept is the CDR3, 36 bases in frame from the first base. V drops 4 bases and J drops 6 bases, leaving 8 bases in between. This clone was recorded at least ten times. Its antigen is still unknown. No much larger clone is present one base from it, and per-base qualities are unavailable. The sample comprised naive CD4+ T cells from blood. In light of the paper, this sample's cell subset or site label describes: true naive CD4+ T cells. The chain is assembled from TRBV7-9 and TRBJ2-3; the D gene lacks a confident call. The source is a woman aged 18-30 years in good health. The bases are TGTGCCAGCAGCTCTGTAATGGATACGCAGTATTTT. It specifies CASSSVMDTQYF.